Following are 3 T cell receptor beta chains from one sample sequenced in a study of blood T cell repertoires in COVID-19. Some clones are missing from TCRdb's copy, which holds only in-frame ones; the method was immunoSEQ multiplex PCR. The sample shows 250,000 to 300,000 clones, around 89% of them seen only once. What was sequenced was peripheral blood. All receptors derive from a middle-aged man with acute or convalescent COVID-19.

This chain links TRBV7-6 with TRBJ1-2; possibly TRBD1 for D (6 bases). This CDR3 contains 13 residues. The V gene lost 5 bases and the J gene lost 7 bases, with 14 bases spanning the gap. CDR1 SGHVS and CDR2 FNYEAQ come from the germline V gene. The CDR3 nucleotides are TGTGCCAGCAGCGGGAATTCAGGGGTTGGCTACACCTTC. It encodes CASSGNSGVGYTF.

There are a few counts of this clone. The chain employs TRBV5-4 and TRBJ2-7; 11 bases fit TRBD2. The CDR3 contains 15 residues. After removal of 4 bases from V and 2 bases from J, the junction contained 5 bases not matched to a gene. Germline CDR1 SGHNT, CDR2 YYREEE (reference sequence). In DNA, the CDR3 is TGTGCCAGCAGCCCTAGCGGGGGGCTCACCTACGAGCAGTACTTC. Its protein product is CASSPSGGLTYEQYF.

V usage is TRBV12-5 and J usage is TRBJ1-5; unclear D gene. CDR1 and CDR2 from the germline V gene are LGHNT and FRNRAP. The CDR3 runs 18 residues. V gave up 0 bases and J gave up 0 bases, with 15 bases separating them. Here the CDR3 DNA reads TGTGCTAGTGGTTTGGTACGAGGCACTCCTTATAGCAATCAGCCCCAGCATTTT. This translates into CASGLVRGTPYSNQPQHF.